The sequence of this T cell receptor beta chain was determined in a study of shared clonotypes between healthy human individuals. Here immunoSEQ multiplex PCR was the method, and the copy in TCRdb shows in-frame clones only, minus some. The sample records 2,100,000 or so clones, almost 96% being singletons. Germline V CDR1 and CDR2: MDHEN, SYDVKM. The V gene lost 10 bases and the J gene lost 2 bases, with 9 bases spanning the gap. This CDR3 is built from 12 residues. Worth noting for this clone: Antigen specificity is unknown.

General observations from the study: Naive CD4 clonotypes overlapped across a handful of donors at about 5.3%.

The sequencing input was naive CD4+ T cells sorted from blood. As to subset: CD45RA+ positively selected. The TCR sequence derives from a man aged 18 to 30 in good health. The chain carries TRBV28 and TRBJ2-1; no reliable D call. Written as DNA, the CDR3 is TGTGCCACCCTCAGAACCTACAATGAGCAGTTCTTC. Translation: CATLRTYNEQFF.